This is a list of T cell receptor beta chains from one sample in a study of T cell repertoires in cytomegalovirus infection. For these receptors, no antigen is known. A single record per CDR3 protein comes from TCRdb applying MiXCR to the reads. The sample shows roughly 150,000 distinct CDR3 sequences, roughly a third of them seen only once. This material consisted of CD8+ T cells from cultured PBMCs, taken from culture after CMV antigen stimulation. These TCRs come from a human donor in good health (CMV status not recorded). Some clones in this sample may be carry-over from other donors' samples. The CDR3 runs from the conserved cysteine through the conserved F or W. The D gene is left open where the match is weak. A clone size is listed for some rows: how often the clone was seen (once, few, many), or a class if it is expanded.

v_gene	d_gene	j_gene	abundance	CDR3aa	CDR3nt
TRBV4-2	TRBD2	TRBJ2-7	.	CASSQEGSGVFSYEQYF	TGTGCCAGCAGCCAAGAGGGTAGCGGGGTTTTCTCCTACGAGCAGTACTTC
TRBV2	.	TRBJ1-6	.	CASSEGTNLTPLHF	TGTGCCAGCAGTGAAGGGACAAACCTGACACCCCTCCACTTT
TRBV7-9	.	TRBJ1-1	.	CASSSTPRAEAFF	TGTGCCAGCAGCTCTACGCCTCGAGCTGAAGCTTTCTTT
TRBV7-8	.	TRBJ2-4	many	CASSGTNIQYF	TGTGCCAGCAGCGGCACTAACATTCAGTACTTC
TRBV7-9	.	TRBJ1-3	.	CASSSQSNTIYF	TGTGCCAGCAGCTCCCAGTCAAACACCATATATTTT
TRBV7-7	.	TRBJ2-2	few	CASSLKEGTGELFF	TGTGCCAGCAGCTTGAAAGAAGGGACCGGGGAGCTGTTTTTT
TRBV27	.	TRBJ2-7	many	CASSYGPAYEQYF	TGTGCCAGCAGCTACGGACCGGCCTACGAGCAGTACTTC
TRBV5-6	.	TRBJ2-2	.	CASSVATGELFF	TGTGCCAGCTCCGTCGCCACCGGGGAGCTGTTTTTT
TRBV4-1	.	TRBJ1-2	.	CASSQGSIGVSNGYTF	TGCGCCAGCAGCCAAGGGAGTATCGGGGTATCCAATGGCTACACCTTC
TRBV7-9	TRBD2	TRBJ2-1	few	CASSYSGGINEQFF	TGTGCCAGCAGCTACAGCGGGGGGATCAATGAGCAGTTCTTC
TRBV5-6	.	TRBJ2-7	.	CASSLQGPYEQYF	TGTGCCAGCAGCTTGCAGGGTCCCTACGAGCAGTACTTC
TRBV2	TRBD1	TRBJ2-7	.	CASSEGDRAIYEQYF	TGTGCCAGCAGTGAAGGGGACAGGGCCATCTACGAGCAGTACTTC
TRBV5-1	TRBD1	TRBJ1-1	.	CASSRFDRVSDTEAFF	TGCGCCAGCAGCCGATTTGACAGGGTCTCGGACACTGAAGCTTTCTTT
TRBV28	.	TRBJ2-7	few	CASSFGVGYEQYF	TGTGCCAGCAGTTTTGGTGTCGGCTACGAGCAGTACTTC
TRBV2	.	TRBJ1-2	many	CASSREPNYGYTF	TGTGCCAGCAGCAGGGAGCCCAACTATGGCTACACCTTC
TRBV5-4	.	TRBJ2-5	few	CASSWATEKTQYF	TGTGCCAGCAGCTGGGCAACAGAGAAGACCCAGTACTTC
TRBV7-9	TRBD2	TRBJ2-3	few	CASSFLAGAGGTDTQYF	TGTGCCAGCAGCTTCTTAGCGGGGGCCGGAGGCACAGATACGCAGTATTTT
TRBV7-2	.	TRBJ2-3	many	CASSLDLTDTQYF	TGTGCCAGCAGCTTAGACCTCACAGATACGCAGTATTTT
TRBV3-1	.	TRBJ2-7	.	CASSPPSGYEQYF	TGTGCCAGCAGCCCCCCCTCGGGGTACGAGCAGTACTTC
TRBV6-8	.	TRBJ2-3	.	CASRPELALSTDTQYF	TGTGCCAGCAGACCCGAACTAGCTTTGAGCACAGATACGCAGTATTTT
TRBV6-6	.	TRBJ2-5	.	CASSKSGALETQYF	TGTGCCAGCAGTAAAAGTGGGGCATTGGAGACCCAGTACTTC
TRBV19	.	TRBJ1-1	.	CASSIGYQGFSLNTEAFF	TGTGCCAGTAGTATAGGCTACCAGGGGTTTTCGCTAAACACTGAAGCTTTCTTT
TRBV28	.	TRBJ1-2	once	CASSVTAYSEANYGYTF	TGTGCCAGCAGTGTAACAGCGTACTCAGAGGCTAACTATGGCTACACCTTC
TRBV7-9	.	TRBJ1-3	.	CAPTTGRGGNTIYF	TGTGCCCCCACCACAGGCCGGGGTGGAAACACCATATATTTT
TRBV10-3	.	TRBJ2-7	.	CAISRDFYEQYF	TGTGCCATCAGCCGGGACTTCTACGAGCAGTACTTC
TRBV28	TRBD2	TRBJ2-3	.	CASSPQTRAGGRTDTQYF	TGTGCCAGCAGTCCCCAGACGAGGGCGGGGGGCCGCACAGATACGCAGTATTTT
TRBV7-8	.	TRBJ1-2	many	CASSLEARGQLIRYGYTF	TGTGCCAGCAGCTTAGAAGCTAGAGGACAACTTATAAGATATGGCTACACCTTC
TRBV7-6	.	TRBJ2-7	.	CASSHSTSLYEQYF	TGTGCCAGCAGCCATTCGACTTCCCTCTACGAGCAGTACTTC
TRBV20-1	.	TRBJ2-1	.	CSAPKGLRGNEQFF	TGCAGTGCCCCGAAGGGGTTGAGGGGCAATGAGCAGTTCTTC
TRBV7-6	TRBD1	TRBJ2-1	few	CASSSDRVSEQFF	TGTGCCAGCAGCTCGGACAGGGTGTCTGAGCAGTTCTTC
TRBV6-6	.	TRBJ1-2	.	CASSYTQGFSYGYTF	TGTGCCAGCAGCTATACACAGGGCTTTAGCTATGGCTACACCTTC
TRBV2	.	TRBJ1-1	.	CATLPGYTEAFF	TGTGCCACCCTCCCAGGGTATACTGAAGCTTTCTTT
TRBV7-2	.	TRBJ2-1	.	CASSLGVGGYNEQFF	TGTGCCAGCAGCTTAGGGGTGGGGGGTTACAATGAGCAGTTCTTC
TRBV10-3	TRBD2	TRBJ2-3	few	CAISESSGGSVDTQYF	TGTGCCATCAGTGAGTCTAGCGGGGGGTCGGTGGATACGCAGTATTTT
TRBV7-2	.	TRBJ1-1	many	CASSFGDEGLNTEAFF	TGTGCCAGCAGCTTTGGGGACGAAGGTTTGAACACTGAAGCTTTCTTT
TRBV7-2	.	TRBJ1-3	many	CASSLGTAGNTIYF	TGTGCCAGCAGCTTAGGGACCGCTGGAAACACCATATATTTT
TRBV6-8	.	TRBJ2-3	.	CASSSSPGTDTQYF	TGTGCCAGCAGTTCCTCGCCGGGCACAGATACGCAGTATTTT
TRBV20-1	TRBD2	TRBJ2-7	few	CSARGTSGGAYEQYF	TGCAGTGCTAGAGGGACTAGCGGGGGGGCCTACGAGCAGTACTTC